This T cell receptor beta chain was captured in a study of somatic mutations in cytotoxic T cells in rheumatoid arthritis. Across the study: Some V beta antibody-stained T-cell populations were flow-sorted at nearly 100% purity, including V beta1+ cells sequenced for TCRB.

This clone was detected only a few times. Antigen specificity is unknown. Overall study results and limits: TRBV07 appeared slightly underrepresented in the rheumatoid arthritis patients. That finding was not adjusted to account for multiple comparisons. The authors did not know the antigen targets of the expanded CD8+ clones.

The repertoire was sequenced with immunoSEQ multiplex PCR; TCRdb's copy has only in-frame clones and lacks some. Here the sample spans 13,000 or so clones, roughly 82% being singletons. Germline assignment: CDR1 LNHDA and CDR2 SQIVND (reference sequence). Trimming took 5 bases from V and 4 from J, leaving 11 bases between them. The CDR3 has 13 residues. The TCR was taken from an adult with rheumatoid arthritis. The chain recombines TRBV19 with TRBJ1-1; D unresolved. Source material: CD8+ T cells sorted from blood. This chain's CDR3 is CASSAGPGTEAFF. The CDR3 DNA sequence: TGTGCCAGTAGTGCCGGTCCGGGCACTGAAGCTTTCTTT.